This TCR beta chain was found in a study of T cells in Graves' hyperthyroidism and ophthalmopathy. There are 13 residues in the CDR3. The junction had 7 bases not matched to a gene; V was cut back by 6 bases and J by 5 bases. CDR1 is SNHLY, CDR2 FYNNEI, per germline. Amplification targeted TCR beta CDR3 regions from RNA transcripts. With the HTBI primer set, the TCR CDR3 went through a first round of RT-PCR. TCRdb re-called the multiplex PCR reads with MiXCR, one entry per CDR3 protein. This table holds around 500,000 distinct CDR3 sequences, roughly a sixth found once. Sequencing was carried out using blood. The V and J genes are TRBV2 and TRBJ2-7; 7 bases agree with TRBD2. This sequence was found in a woman in her 30s with Graves' ophthalmopathy. The CDR3 DNA sequence: TGTGCCAGCAGGAGCGGGGAGTGGGACGAGCAGTACTTC. Translated, it gives CASRSGEWDEQYF.